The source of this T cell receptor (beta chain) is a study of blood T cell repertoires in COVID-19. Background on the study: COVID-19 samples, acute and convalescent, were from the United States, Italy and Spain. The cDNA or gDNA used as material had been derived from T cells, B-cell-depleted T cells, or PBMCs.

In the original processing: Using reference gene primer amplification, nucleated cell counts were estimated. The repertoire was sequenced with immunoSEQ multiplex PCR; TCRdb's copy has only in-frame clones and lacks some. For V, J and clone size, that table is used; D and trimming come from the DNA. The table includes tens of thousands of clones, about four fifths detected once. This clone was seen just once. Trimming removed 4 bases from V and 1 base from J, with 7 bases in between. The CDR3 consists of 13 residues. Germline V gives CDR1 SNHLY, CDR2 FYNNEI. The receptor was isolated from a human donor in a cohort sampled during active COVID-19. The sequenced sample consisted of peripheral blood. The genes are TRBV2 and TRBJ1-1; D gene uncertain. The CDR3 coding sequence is TGTGCCAGCAGTGCCGACAAGAACACTGAAGCTTTCTTT. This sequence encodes CASSADKNTEAFF.